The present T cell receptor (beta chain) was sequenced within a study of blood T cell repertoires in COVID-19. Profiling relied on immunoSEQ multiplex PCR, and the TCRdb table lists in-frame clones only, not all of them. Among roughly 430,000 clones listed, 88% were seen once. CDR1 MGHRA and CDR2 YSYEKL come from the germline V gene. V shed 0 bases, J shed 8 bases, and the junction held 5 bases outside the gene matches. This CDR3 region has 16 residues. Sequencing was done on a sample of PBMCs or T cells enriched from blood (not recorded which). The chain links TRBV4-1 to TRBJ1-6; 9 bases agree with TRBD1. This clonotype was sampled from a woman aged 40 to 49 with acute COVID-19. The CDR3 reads CASSQDQGQGYSPLHF. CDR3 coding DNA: TGCGCCAGCAGCCAAGATCAGGGACAGGGATATTCACCCCTCCACTTT.